Below are 29 T cell receptor beta chains sequenced from a single sample in a study of OX40 agonist ivuxolimab in advanced cancers. Produced via immunoSEQ multiplex PCR; TCRdb's table is partial and in-frame only. The sample has 55,000 to 90,000 clones; almost 90% are singletons. Sequenced here: CD4+ or CD8+ T cells sorted from blood, sampled in a trial of the OX40 agonist ivuxolimab. These receptors were taken from an adult with an advanced solid tumor such as melanoma, head and neck, liver or kidney cancer.

The chain employs TRBV14 and TRBJ2-7; TRBD2 might be the D (6 bases). CDR3 length: 14 amino acids. The V end was cut by 2 bases, the J end by 5 bases, with 13 bases between. Germline CDR1 is SGHDN and CDR2 is FVKESK. The CDR3 region has the DNA TGTGCCAGCAGCCAACGGGAGTGGAGCGACGAGCAGTACTTC. This sequence encodes CASSQREWSDEQYF.

This clone was counted once. The chain uses TRBV4-1 and TRBJ2-5; maybe TRBD1 (5 bases). The CDR3 has 14 residues. Between the trimmed V and J ends, which lost 0 bases and 2 bases, there was a span of 7 bases. Germline CDR1 MGHRA, CDR2 YSYEKL. The CDR3 nucleotides are TGCGCCAGCAGCCAAGAAGACAGTCAAGAGACCCAGTACTTC. Encoded protein: CASSQEDSQETQYF.

The chain recombines TRBV18 with TRBJ1-1, with D possibly matching TRBD1 (5 bases). From germline, CDR1 is KGHSH and CDR2 LQKENI. V gave up 8 bases and J gave up 0 bases, with 10 bases separating them. The CDR3 runs to 13 residues. CDR3 in DNA: TGTGCCAGCCGAGGGGACGTGAACACTGAAGCTTTCTTT. Its protein product is CASRGDVNTEAFF. The entire variable domain, with the rest obtained from reference TRBV18 and TRBJ1-1, is as follows: NAGVMQNPRHLVRRRGQEARLRCSPMKGHSHVYWYRQLPEEGLKFMVYLQKENIIDESGMPKERFSAEFPKEGPSILRIQQVVRGDSAAYFCASRGDVNTEAFFGQGTRLTVV.

This chain links TRBV10-3 with TRBJ2-1; D is ambiguous. Per the germline V gene, CDR1 is ENHRY and CDR2 is SYGVKD. V dropped 4 bases and J dropped 0 bases, with 13 bases sitting between them. The CDR3 sequence is 16 residues long. DNA for the CDR3: TGTGCCATCAGTGGCCTCCGGGCCTCCTCCTACAATGAGCAGTTCTTC. It encodes CAISGLRASSYNEQFF.

V usage is TRBV5-1 and J usage is TRBJ1-1, with D possibly TRBD1 on 6 matching bases. Germline assignment: CDR1 SGHRS and CDR2 YFSETQ. V was cut by 3 bases and J by 0 bases, with 15 bases left in between. The CDR3 consists of 16 residues. Here the CDR3 DNA reads TGCGCCAGCAGCTACGGGACAAGCCTTTTGAACACTGAAGCTTTCTTT. It translates to CASSYGTSLLNTEAFF. Full variable domain (outside the CDR3, taken from reference TRBV5-1 and TRBJ1-1): KAGVTQTPRYLIKTRGQQVTLSCSPISGHRSVSWYQQTPGQGLQFLFEYFSETQRNKGNFPGRFSGRQFSNSRSEMNVSTLELGDSALYLCASSYGTSLLNTEAFFGQGTRLTVV.

The chain recombines TRBV28 with TRBJ1-2; possibly TRBD1 for D (5 bases). The length of the CDR3 is 11 residues. Germline loops: CDR1 MDHEN, CDR2 SYDVKM. Trimming stripped 6 bases from V and 12 bases from J, with 14 bases between. The CDR3 region is CASSLLGVDTF. As DNA, the CDR3 is TGTGCCAGCAGCCTATTGGGGGTTGACACCTTC.

This chain uses TRBV6-1 with TRBJ1-1; unclear D gene. The V end lost 7 bases, the J end lost 3 bases, and 15 bases lay between the germline ends. The germline V gene has CDR1 MNHNS and CDR2 SASEGT. The CDR3 runs to 14 residues. CDR3 loop: CASNPNLGYTEAFF. The CDR3 DNA follows: TGTGCCAGCAACCCCAACCTCGGTTACACTGAAGCTTTCTTT.

This clone was detected only once. This chain joins TRBV28 and TRBJ2-5; 8 bases line up with TRBD2. V dropped 8 bases and J dropped 4; count of bases not matched to a gene: 9. The CDR3 is made up of 14 amino acids. Germline loops: CDR1 MDHEN, CDR2 SYDVKM. The CDR3 reads CASRTGGNGETQYF. The DNA for the CDR3 is TGTGCCAGCCGCACGGGGGGGAATGGAGAGACCCAGTACTTC.

V is TRBV5-4 and J is TRBJ2-1; 7 bases line up with TRBD2. The germline V gene encodes CDR1 SGHNT and CDR2 YYREEE (reference sequence). The CDR3 covers 15 residues. Trimming cost V 0 bases and J 6 bases; bases outside gene matches: 6. CDR3 protein: CASSLEVGRANEQFF. The CDR3 DNA sequence: TGTGCCAGCAGCTTGGAGGTGGGGAGGGCCAATGAGCAGTTCTTC.

This sequence joins TRBV5-4 and TRBJ2-5; 10 bases agree with TRBD2. V trimming: 2 bases; J trimming: 2 bases; junction bases outside the gene matches: 6. The germline V gene encodes CDR1 SGHNT and CDR2 YYREEE (reference sequence). CDR3 length equals 16 residues. In nucleotides, the CDR3 is TGTGCCAGCAGCTTTGAGCTAGCGGGAGCTCAAGAGACCCAGTACTTC. Amino acids: CASSFELAGAQETQYF.

V is TRBV5-1 and J is TRBJ2-3; 8 bases align to TRBD2. With 3 bases clipped from V and 6 bases from J, the junction kept 12 bases outside the gene matches. The CDR3 loop spans 16 amino acids. CDR1 SGHRS and CDR2 YFSETQ come from the germline V gene. CDR3 sequence reads: CASSSLRREGSDTQYF. Written as DNA, the CDR3 is TGCGCCAGCAGCTCCCTTCGACGGGAGGGCTCCGATACGCAGTATTTT.

This chain uses TRBV27 with TRBJ2-1; the D gene could be TRBD1 or TRBD2 (6 bases each). Germline values: CDR1 MNHEY, CDR2 SMNVEV (reference sequence). Trimming left V 3 bases short and J 7 bases short, with 10 bases between. This CDR3 is 13 amino acids long. The CDR3 DNA reads as TGTGCCAGCAGTTTGGGGGGCATGAATGAGCAGTTCTTC. It encodes CASSLGGMNEQFF.

This chain uses TRBV5-4 with TRBJ2-7; 8 positions agree with TRBD1. The trim removed 5 bases at V and 5 bases at J, leaving 3 bases unmatched. The CDR3 runs 12 residues. In germline, CDR1 is SGHNT, CDR2 YYREEE (reference sequence). Here the CDR3 DNA reads TGTGCCAGCAGTAAACAGGGGGACGAGCAGTACTTC. Residues: CASSKQGDEQYF.

This chain joins TRBV20-1 and TRBJ1-1; D gene ambiguous. Germline V gene lookup returns CDR1 DFQATT and CDR2 SNEGSKA (reference sequence). There are 11 residues in the CDR3. V lost 6 bases and J 5 bases, leaving 10 bases between the germline ends. The CDR3 nucleotides read TGCAGTGCGCCGAGACTGACTGAAGCTTTCTTT. It specifies CSAPRLTEAFF.

This clone appeared a single time. The V and J genes are TRBV7-9 and TRBJ2-1; D is ambiguous. The V gene's germline CDR1 is SEHNR and CDR2 FQNEAQ (reference sequence). Trimming removed 7 bases at V and 1 base at J, with 8 bases between. This CDR3 is built from 13 residues. CDR3 region: CASKESSYNEQFF. The CDR3 coding sequence is TGTGCCAGCAAAGAGTCTTCCTACAATGAGCAGTTCTTC.

This chain connects TRBV5-1 to TRBJ2-1; 12 nucleotides agree with TRBD2. Germline CDR1 is SGHRS and CDR2 is YFSETQ. The CDR3 totals 16 residues. V was clipped by 4 bases and J by 2 bases; unmatched bases: 4. CDR3 coding DNA: TGCGCCAGCAGCGACCCTAGCGGGGGGGCCTACAATGAGCAGTTCTTC. Its translation is CASSDPSGGAYNEQFF.

This clone was counted once. J is TRBJ2-2 and V is TRBV18; D is uncertain. V was cut by 8 bases and J by 7 bases, with 8 bases left in between. Germline V gene lookup returns CDR1 KGHSH and CDR2 LQKENI. The CDR3 contains 11 residues. This CDR3 is CASPAGGELFF. For the CDR3, the DNA is TGTGCCAGCCCCGCCGGCGGGGAGCTGTTTTTT.

The rearrangement joins TRBV10-3 to TRBJ2-3; D is possibly TRBD1 (5 bases). This CDR3 comprises 17 residues. Germline V gene data show CDR1 as ENHRY and CDR2 as SYGVKD. Trimming stripped 0 bases from V and 4 bases from J, with 17 bases between. CDR3: CAISESVGGASADTQYF. As DNA, the CDR3 is TGTGCCATCAGTGAGTCGGTTGGTGGGGCTTCAGCAGATACGCAGTATTTT.

This chain uses TRBV15 with TRBJ2-7; TRBD2 is a possible D gene (7 bases). CDR3 length equals 16 residues. V was cut by 5 bases and J by 2 bases, with 19 bases left in between. Germline values: CDR1 LNHNV, CDR2 YYDKDF (reference sequence). The CDR3 spells CATSSQRGGLTYEQYF. The CDR3 DNA follows: TGTGCCACCAGCTCCCAAAGGGGGGGACTGACCTACGAGCAGTACTTC.

The sample holds one count of this clone. This chain joins TRBV10-2 and TRBJ2-5, with D possibly being TRBD2 (6 bases). Trimming stripped 3 bases from V and 10 bases from J, with 21 bases between. CDR1 and CDR2 (germline): WSHSY, SAAADI. There are 15 residues in the CDR3. Written as DNA, the CDR3 is TGCGCCAGCAGTGACCTGGCGGGTCAGACTAGGAACCAGTACTTC. Its protein product is CASSDLAGQTRNQYF.

The sample holds one count of this clone. The J gene is TRBJ1-4, the V gene TRBV7-2; 12 bases fit TRBD1. This CDR3 is built from 17 residues. Germline V gives CDR1 SGHTA, CDR2 FQGNSA. V was pared by 4 bases and J by 4 bases, with 7 bases of the junction left unmatched. The CDR3 nucleotides are TGTGCCAGCAGCTCCCGGGACAGGGGGCTTCATAATGAAAAACTGTTTTTT. The encoded protein is CASSSRDRGLHNEKLFF. Looking up the rest from reference TRBV7-2 and TRBJ1-4 gives the full variable domain: GAGVSQSPSNKVTEKGKDVELRCDPISGHTALYWYRQSLGQGLEFLIYFQGNSAPDKSGLPSDRFSAERTGGSVSTLTIQRTQQEDSAVYLCASSSRDRGLHNEKLFFGSGTQLSVL.

The V call is TRBV27, the J call TRBJ1-2; 9 nucleotides align to TRBD1. CDR3 size: 13 residues. J was trimmed by 6 bases and V by 8 bases; bases with no gene match: 7. Per the germline V gene, CDR1 is MNHEY and CDR2 is SMNVEV (reference sequence). The CDR3 region is CASGTGLRHGYTF. CDR3 bases: TGTGCCAGCGGGACAGGGCTGCGTCATGGCTACACCTTC.

The chain couples TRBV20-1 to TRBJ1-2, with unresolved D. V lost 6 bases, J lost 5 bases, and 10 bases lay in between. Germline lookup yields CDR1 DFQATT and CDR2 SNEGSKA (reference sequence). The CDR3 is 11 residues long. DNA for the CDR3: TGCAGTGCCAAGCGAGGGTATGGCTACACCTTC. It is translated as CSAKRGYGYTF.

This chain uses TRBV9 with TRBJ2-1; maybe TRBD2 (6 bases). V was trimmed by 0 bases and J by 3 bases, leaving 10 bases between them. CDR3 length: 15 residues. CDR1 is SGDLS and CDR2 is YYNGEE in the germline V gene. CDR3 nucleotides: TGTGCCAGCAGCGTAGTAACGGGAGACTACAATGAGCAGTTCTTC. This gives the protein CASSVVTGDYNEQFF.

The chain links TRBV7-9 to TRBJ2-7; maybe TRBD1 (6 bases). The V gene's germline CDR1 is SEHNR and CDR2 FQNEAQ (reference sequence). With 3 bases removed from V and 8 bases from J, the gap between germline ends came to 14 bases. The CDR3 sequence is 13 residues long. In DNA form, the CDR3 reads TGTGCCAGCAGCTTGGACCAAGGGGACAAGCAGTACTTC. Amino acid sequence: CASSLDQGDKQYF.

The V and J genes are TRBV10-2 and TRBJ1-1; 9 bases map to TRBD1. Germline V gene data show CDR1 as WSHSY and CDR2 as SAAADI. This CDR3 comprises 14 residues. V lost 6 bases and J lost 3; bases outside the gene matches: 5. The CDR3 DNA sequence: TGCGCCAGCAGGACTCGGACAGGGGACACTGAAGCTTTCTTT. Amino acids: CASRTRTGDTEAFF.

V gene TRBV28 combines with J gene TRBJ2-2; no reliable D call. Germline loops: CDR1 MDHEN, CDR2 SYDVKM. There are 14 residues in the CDR3. Trimming left V 8 bases short and J 4 bases short, with 14 bases between. The CDR3 sequence is CASHADRATGELFF. CDR3 nucleotides: TGTGCCAGCCACGCGGACCGGGCCACCGGGGAGCTGTTTTTT.

The chain combines TRBV19 with TRBJ2-1; 9 bases map to TRBD2. This CDR3 is built from 15 residues. The ends lost 6 bases at V and 8 bases at J; junction bases unmatched: 11. Per the germline V gene, CDR1 is LNHDA and CDR2 is SQIVND (reference sequence). This CDR3 is CASSGSLAGVHEQFF. In nucleotides, the CDR3 is TGTGCCAGTAGCGGATCCTTAGCGGGAGTTCATGAGCAGTTCTTC.

CDR3 coding DNA: TGTGCCACCAGCATGCTGAACACTGAAGCTTTCTTT. As protein: CATSMLNTEAFF. The V and J genes are TRBV15 and TRBJ1-1; D unclear. Germline CDR1 is LNHNV and CDR2 is YYDKDF (reference sequence). With 4 bases removed from V and 0 bases from J, the gap between germline ends came to 3 bases. CDR3 length equals 12 residues.